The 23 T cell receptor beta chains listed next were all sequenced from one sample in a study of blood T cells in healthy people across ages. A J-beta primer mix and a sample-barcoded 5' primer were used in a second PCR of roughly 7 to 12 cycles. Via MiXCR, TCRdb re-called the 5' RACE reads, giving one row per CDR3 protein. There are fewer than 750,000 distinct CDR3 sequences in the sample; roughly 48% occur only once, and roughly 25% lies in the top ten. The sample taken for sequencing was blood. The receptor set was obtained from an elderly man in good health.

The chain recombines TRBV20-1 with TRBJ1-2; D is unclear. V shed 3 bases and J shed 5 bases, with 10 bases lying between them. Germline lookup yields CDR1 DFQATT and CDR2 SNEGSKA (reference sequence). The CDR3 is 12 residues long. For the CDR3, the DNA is TGCAGTGCTAGTGGTTCTTATTATGGCTACACCTTC. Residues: CSASGSYYGYTF.

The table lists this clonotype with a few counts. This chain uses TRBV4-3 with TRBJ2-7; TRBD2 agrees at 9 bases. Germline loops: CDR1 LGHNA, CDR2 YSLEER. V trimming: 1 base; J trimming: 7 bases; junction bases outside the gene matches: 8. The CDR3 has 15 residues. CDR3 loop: CASSQAVAGVVEQYF. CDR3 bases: TGCGCCAGCAGCCAAGCTGTAGCGGGAGTAGTTGAGCAGTACTTC.

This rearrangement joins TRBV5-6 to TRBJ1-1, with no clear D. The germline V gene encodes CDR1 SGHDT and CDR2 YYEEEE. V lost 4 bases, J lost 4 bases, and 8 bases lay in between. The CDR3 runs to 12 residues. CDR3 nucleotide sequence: TGTGCCAGCAGCCTGCTCGGCACTGAAGCTTTCTTT. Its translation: CASSLLGTEAFF.

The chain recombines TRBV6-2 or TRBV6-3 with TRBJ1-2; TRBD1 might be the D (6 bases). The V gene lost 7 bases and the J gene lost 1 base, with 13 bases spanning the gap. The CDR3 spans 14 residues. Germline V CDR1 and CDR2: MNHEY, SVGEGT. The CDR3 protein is CASTKNRDNYGYTF. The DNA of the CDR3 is TGTGCCAGCACCAAAAACAGGGATAACTATGGCTACACCTTC.

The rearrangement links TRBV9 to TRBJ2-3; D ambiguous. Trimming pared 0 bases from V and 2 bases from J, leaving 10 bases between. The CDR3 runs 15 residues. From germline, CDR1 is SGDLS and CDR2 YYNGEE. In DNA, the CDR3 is TGTGCCAGCAGCGTAGACTGGCCCTCCACAGATACGCAGTATTTT. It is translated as CASSVDWPSTDTQYF.

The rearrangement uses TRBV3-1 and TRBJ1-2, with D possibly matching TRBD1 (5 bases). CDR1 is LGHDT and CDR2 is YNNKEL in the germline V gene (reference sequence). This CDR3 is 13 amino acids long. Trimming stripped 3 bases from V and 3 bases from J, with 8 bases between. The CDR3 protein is CASSHDRHYGYTF. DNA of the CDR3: TGTGCCAGCAGCCACGACAGACACTATGGCTACACCTTC.

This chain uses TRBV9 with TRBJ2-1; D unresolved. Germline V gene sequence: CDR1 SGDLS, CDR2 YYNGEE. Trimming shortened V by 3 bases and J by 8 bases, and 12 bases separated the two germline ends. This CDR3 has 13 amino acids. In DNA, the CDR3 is TGTGCCAGCAGCGCCCTGAGTAGTCATGAGCAGTTCTTC. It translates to CASSALSSHEQFF.

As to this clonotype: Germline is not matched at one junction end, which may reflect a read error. CDR3 protein: CAGSTGYNEQFF. CDR3 DNA: TGTGCCGGCAGTACCGGTTACAATGAGCAGTTCTTC. The chain combines TRBV6-6 with TRBJ2-1; D gene ambiguous. This CDR3 comprises 12 residues. Per germline, CDR1 MNHNY and CDR2 SVGAGI (reference sequence).

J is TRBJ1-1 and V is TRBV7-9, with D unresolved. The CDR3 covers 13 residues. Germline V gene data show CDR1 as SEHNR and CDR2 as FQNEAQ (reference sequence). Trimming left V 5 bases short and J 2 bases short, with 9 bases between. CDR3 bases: TGTGCCAGCAGCCGAGACATTAACACTGAAGCTTTCTTT. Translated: CASSRDINTEAFF.

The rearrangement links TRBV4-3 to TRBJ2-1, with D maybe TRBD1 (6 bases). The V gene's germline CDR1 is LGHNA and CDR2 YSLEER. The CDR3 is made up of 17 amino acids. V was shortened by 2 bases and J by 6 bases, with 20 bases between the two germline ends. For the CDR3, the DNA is TGCGCCAGCAGCCAAACCCCACACGGGACAACCAGCAATGAGCAGTTCTTC. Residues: CASSQTPHGTTSNEQFF.

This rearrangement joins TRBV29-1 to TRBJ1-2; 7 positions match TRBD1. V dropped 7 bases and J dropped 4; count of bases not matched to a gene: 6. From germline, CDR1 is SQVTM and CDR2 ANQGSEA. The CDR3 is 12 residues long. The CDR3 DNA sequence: TGCAGCGCTAACCGGGACAGCTATGGCTACACCTTC. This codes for CSANRDSYGYTF.

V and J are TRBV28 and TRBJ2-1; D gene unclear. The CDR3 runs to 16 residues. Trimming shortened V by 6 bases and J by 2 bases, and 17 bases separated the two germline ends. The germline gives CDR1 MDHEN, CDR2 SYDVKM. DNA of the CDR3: TGTGCCAGCAGCGCGGCCACCTCGGGCCCCTACAATGAGCAGTTCTTC. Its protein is CASSAATSGPYNEQFF. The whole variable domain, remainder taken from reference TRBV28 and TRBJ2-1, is DVKVTQSSRYLVKRTGEKVFLECVQDMDHENMFWYRQDPGLGLRLIYFSYDVKMKEKGDIPEGYSVSREKKERFSLILESASTNQTSMYLCASSAATSGPYNEQFFGPGTRLTVL.

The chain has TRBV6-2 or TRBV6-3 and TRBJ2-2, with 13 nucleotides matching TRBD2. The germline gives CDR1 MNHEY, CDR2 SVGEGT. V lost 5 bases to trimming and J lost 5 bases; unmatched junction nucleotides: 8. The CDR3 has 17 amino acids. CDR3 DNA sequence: TGTGCCAGCAGTCGTCCGGGACTAGCGGGACAAACCGGGGAGCTGTTTTTT. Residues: CASSRPGLAGQTGELFF.

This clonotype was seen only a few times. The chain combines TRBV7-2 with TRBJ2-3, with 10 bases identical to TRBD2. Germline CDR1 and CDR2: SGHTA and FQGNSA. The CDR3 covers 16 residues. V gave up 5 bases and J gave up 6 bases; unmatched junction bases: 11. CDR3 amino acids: CASSHGSGRAWDTQYF. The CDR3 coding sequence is TGTGCCAGCAGCCACGGGAGCGGGAGGGCTTGGGATACGCAGTATTTT.

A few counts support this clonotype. The CDR3 protein is CSGGRGLAGGPTSTDTQYF. CDR3 DNA sequence: TGCAGCGGGGGAAGGGGACTAGCGGGAGGGCCAACTAGCACAGATACGCAGTATTTT. The rearrangement joins TRBV29-1 to TRBJ2-3, with 16 positions matching TRBD2. Germline V gene data show CDR1 as SQVTM and CDR2 as ANQGSEA. This CDR3 contains 19 residues. Trimming at V came to 7 bases and at J to 0 bases, leaving 13 bases not matched to a gene.

The CDR3 loop is CASSYGEAPGNIQYF. The DNA for the CDR3 is TGTGCCAGCAGTTACGGCGAGGCGCCCGGTAACATTCAGTACTTC. The chain recombines TRBV6-2 or TRBV6-3 with TRBJ2-4; no reliable D call. Germline CDR1 is MNHEY and CDR2 is SVGEGT. Trimming left V 2 bases short and J 7 bases short, with 15 bases between. The CDR3 loop spans 15 amino acids.

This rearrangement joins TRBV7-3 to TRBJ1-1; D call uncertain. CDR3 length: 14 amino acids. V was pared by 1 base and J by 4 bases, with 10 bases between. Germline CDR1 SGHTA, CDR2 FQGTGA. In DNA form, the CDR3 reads TGTGCCAGCAGCTTAAACCCAGAGGCCACTGAAGCTTTCTTT. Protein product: CASSLNPEATEAFF.

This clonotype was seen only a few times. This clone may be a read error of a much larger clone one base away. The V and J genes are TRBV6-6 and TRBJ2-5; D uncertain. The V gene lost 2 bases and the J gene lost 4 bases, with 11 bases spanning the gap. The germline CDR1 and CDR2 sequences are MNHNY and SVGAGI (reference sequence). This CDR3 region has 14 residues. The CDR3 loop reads CASSYGPHGETQYF. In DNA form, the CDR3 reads TGTGCCAGCAGTTACGGCCCCCATGGAGAGACCCAGTACTTC.

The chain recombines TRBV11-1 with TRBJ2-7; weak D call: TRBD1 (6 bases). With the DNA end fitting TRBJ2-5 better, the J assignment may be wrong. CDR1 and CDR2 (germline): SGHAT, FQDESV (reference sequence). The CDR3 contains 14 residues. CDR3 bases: TGTGCCAGCAGCTTAGGCGGACAGCTGGAGACCCAGTACTTC. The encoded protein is CASSLGGQLETQYF.

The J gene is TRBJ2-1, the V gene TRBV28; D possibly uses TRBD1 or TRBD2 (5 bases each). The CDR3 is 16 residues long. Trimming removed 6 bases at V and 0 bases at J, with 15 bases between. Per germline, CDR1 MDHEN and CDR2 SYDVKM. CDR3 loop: CASSHTPGSSYNEQFF. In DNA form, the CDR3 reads TGTGCCAGCAGCCACACCCCAGGGAGCTCCTACAATGAGCAGTTCTTC.

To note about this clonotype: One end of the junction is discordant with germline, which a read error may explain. The CDR3 sequence: CTSSYADRGEGAFF. The CDR3 DNA follows: TGTACCAGCAGTTACGCGGACAGGGGCGAGGGAGCTTTCTTT. The chain carries TRBV6-6 and TRBJ1-1, with 9 bases matching TRBD1. Germline V gene data show CDR1 as MNHNY and CDR2 as SVGAGI (reference sequence). This CDR3 is built from 14 residues.

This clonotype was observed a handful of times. CDR3 sequence: CASSPLAGYTQYF. For the CDR3, the DNA is TGTGCCAGCAGCCCCCTAGCGGGGTATACGCAGTATTTT. The V and J genes are TRBV7-2 and TRBJ2-3; TRBD2 matches 9 bases. The V gene's germline CDR1 is SGHTA and CDR2 FQGNSA. The V and J ends lost 5 bases and 7 bases, in that order; junction bases with no gene match: 4. The CDR3 totals 13 residues.

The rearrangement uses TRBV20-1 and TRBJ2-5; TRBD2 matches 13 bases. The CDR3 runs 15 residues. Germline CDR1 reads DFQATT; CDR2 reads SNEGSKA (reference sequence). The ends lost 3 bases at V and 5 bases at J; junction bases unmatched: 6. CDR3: CSARTSGGLWETQYF. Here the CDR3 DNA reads TGCAGTGCTAGGACTAGCGGGGGGCTGTGGGAGACCCAGTACTTC.